Below, 3 T cell receptor beta chains from the same sample are listed, as sequenced in a study of blood T cell repertoires in COVID-19. TCRdb keeps only in-frame clones here, not all; method: immunoSEQ multiplex PCR. The table lists 85,000 to 100,000 clones, around 80% of them singletons. Sequencing was carried out using peripheral blood. The receptors originated from a human donor in a cohort sampled during active COVID-19.

The chain recombines TRBV6-1 with TRBJ1-4, with D perhaps TRBD1 (5 bases). Germline-derived CDR1 and CDR2 are MNHNS and SASEGT. V lost 6 bases, J lost 7 bases, and 15 bases lay in between. The CDR3 is 14 residues long. Here the CDR3 reads CASRGGRDFEKLFF. The CDR3 bases are TGTGCCAGCAGGGGGGGTCGAGACTTTGAAAAACTGTTTTTT.

The sample holds a few counts of this clone. This chain connects TRBV7-9 to TRBJ1-4; tentatively, D is TRBD1 (5 bases). CDR1 and CDR2 from the germline V gene are SEHNR and FQNEAQ (reference sequence). V was clipped by 4 bases and J by 7 bases, with 19 bases between them. The CDR3 is 16 amino acids. CDR3 amino acids: CASSSGAGGLSEKLFF. CDR3 nucleotides: TGTGCCAGCAGCTCGGGAGCCGGGGGATTAAGTGAAAAACTGTTTTTT.

This clone has a handful of counts. The rearrangement joins TRBV28 to TRBJ2-3; 9 bases match TRBD2. The trim removed 4 bases at V and 0 bases at J, leaving 5 bases unmatched. The germline gives CDR1 MDHEN, CDR2 SYDVKM. The CDR3 runs to 16 residues. CDR3 bases: TGTGCCAGCAGTTCGGGGCTAGCGGGGAGCACAGATACGCAGTATTTT. It is translated as CASSSGLAGSTDTQYF.